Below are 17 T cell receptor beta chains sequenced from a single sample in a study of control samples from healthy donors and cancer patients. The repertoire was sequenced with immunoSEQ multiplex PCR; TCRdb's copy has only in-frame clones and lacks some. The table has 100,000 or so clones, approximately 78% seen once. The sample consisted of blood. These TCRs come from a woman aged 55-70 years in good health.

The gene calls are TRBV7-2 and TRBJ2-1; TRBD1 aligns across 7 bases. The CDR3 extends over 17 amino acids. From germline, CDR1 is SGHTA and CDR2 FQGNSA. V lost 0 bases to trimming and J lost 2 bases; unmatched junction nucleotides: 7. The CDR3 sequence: CASSLAPGQLPYNEQFF. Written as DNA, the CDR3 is TGTGCCAGCAGCTTAGCGCCGGGACAGTTACCCTACAATGAGCAGTTCTTC.

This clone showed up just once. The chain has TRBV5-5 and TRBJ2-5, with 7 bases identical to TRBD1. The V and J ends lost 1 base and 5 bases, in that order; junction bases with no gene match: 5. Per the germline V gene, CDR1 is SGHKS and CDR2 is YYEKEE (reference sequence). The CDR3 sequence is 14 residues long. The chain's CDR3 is CASSLRQGIETQYF. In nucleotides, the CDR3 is TGTGCCAGCAGCTTGCGACAGGGCATCGAGACCCAGTACTTC.

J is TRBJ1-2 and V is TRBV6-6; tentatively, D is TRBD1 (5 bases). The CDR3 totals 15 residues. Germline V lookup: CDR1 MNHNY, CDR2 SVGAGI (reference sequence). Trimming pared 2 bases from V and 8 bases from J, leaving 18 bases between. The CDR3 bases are TGTGCCAGCAGTTACGGGACGGGACTTTCGGAAGGCTACACCTTC. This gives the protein CASSYGTGLSEGYTF.

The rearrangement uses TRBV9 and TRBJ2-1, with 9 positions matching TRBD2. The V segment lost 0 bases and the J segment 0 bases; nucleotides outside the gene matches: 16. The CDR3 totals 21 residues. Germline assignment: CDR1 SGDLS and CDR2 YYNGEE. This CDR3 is CASSVVPKLAGGPNSYNEQFF. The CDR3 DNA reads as TGTGCCAGCAGCGTAGTCCCTAAGTTGGCGGGAGGGCCTAACTCCTACAATGAGCAGTTCTTC.

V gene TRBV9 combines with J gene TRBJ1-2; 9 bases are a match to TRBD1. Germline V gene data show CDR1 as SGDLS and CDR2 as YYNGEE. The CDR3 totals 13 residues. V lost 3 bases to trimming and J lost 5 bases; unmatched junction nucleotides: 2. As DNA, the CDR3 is TGTGCCAGCAGCGCCGACAGGGGGTATGGCTACACCTTC. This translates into CASSADRGYGYTF.

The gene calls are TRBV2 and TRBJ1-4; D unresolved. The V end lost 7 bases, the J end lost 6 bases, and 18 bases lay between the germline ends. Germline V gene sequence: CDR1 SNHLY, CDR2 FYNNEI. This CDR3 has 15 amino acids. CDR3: CASTLTPWADEKLFF. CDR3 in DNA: TGTGCCAGCACCTTAACCCCGTGGGCGGATGAAAAACTGTTTTTT.

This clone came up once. The CDR3 DNA follows: TGTGCCAGCAGCTTCCGAAGTTCCTCTGGAAACACCATATATTTT. Encoded protein: CASSFRSSSGNTIYF. This chain uses TRBV13 with TRBJ1-3; no reliable D call. CDR1 is PRHDT, CDR2 FYEKMQ, per germline (reference sequence). V was cut by 3 bases and J by 0 bases, with 9 bases left in between. CDR3 length: 15 residues. The full variable domain, its missing parts supplied by reference TRBV13 and TRBJ1-3, is AAGVIQSPRHLIKEKRETATLKCYPIPRHDTVYWYQQGPGQDPQFLISFYEKMQSDKGSIPDRFSAQQFSDYHSELNMSSLELGDSALYFCASSFRSSSGNTIYFGEGSWLTVV.

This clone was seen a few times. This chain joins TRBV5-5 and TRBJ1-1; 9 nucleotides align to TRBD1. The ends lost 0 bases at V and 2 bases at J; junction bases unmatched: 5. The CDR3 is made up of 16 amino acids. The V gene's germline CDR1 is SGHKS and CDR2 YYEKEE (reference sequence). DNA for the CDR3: TGTGCCAGCAGCTTGGCTCCGGGACAGGGTAACACTGAAGCTTTCTTT. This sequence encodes CASSLAPGQGNTEAFF.

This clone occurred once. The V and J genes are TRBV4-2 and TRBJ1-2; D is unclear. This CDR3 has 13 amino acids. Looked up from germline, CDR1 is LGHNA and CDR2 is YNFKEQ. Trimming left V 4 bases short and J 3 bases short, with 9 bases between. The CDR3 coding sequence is TGTGCCAGCAGCCCCGTAGAGGACTATGGCTACACCTTC. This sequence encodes CASSPVEDYGYTF.

The CDR3 DNA follows: TGCGCCAGCAGCCAGGGGGAGGGAAAACTGTTTTTT. It is translated as CASSQGEGKLFF. The chain uses TRBV4-3 and TRBJ1-4; perhaps TRBD1 as D (5 bases). V dropped 3 bases and J dropped 10 bases, with 9 bases sitting between them. Germline CDR1 is LGHNA and CDR2 is YSLEER. The CDR3 sequence is 12 residues long.

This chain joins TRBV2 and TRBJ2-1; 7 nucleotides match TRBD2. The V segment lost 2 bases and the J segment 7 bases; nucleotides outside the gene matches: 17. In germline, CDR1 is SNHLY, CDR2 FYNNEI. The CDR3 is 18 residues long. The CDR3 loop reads CASSEWARSGIGRNEQFF. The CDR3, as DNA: TGTGCCAGCAGTGAATGGGCCCGGAGCGGGATTGGGCGGAATGAGCAGTTCTTC.

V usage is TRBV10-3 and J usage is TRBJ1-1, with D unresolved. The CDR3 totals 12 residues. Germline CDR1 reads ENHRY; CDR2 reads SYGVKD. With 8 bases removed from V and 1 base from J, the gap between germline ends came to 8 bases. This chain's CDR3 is CAISGPNTEAFF. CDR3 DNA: TGTGCCATCTCCGGTCCGAACACTGAAGCTTTCTTT.

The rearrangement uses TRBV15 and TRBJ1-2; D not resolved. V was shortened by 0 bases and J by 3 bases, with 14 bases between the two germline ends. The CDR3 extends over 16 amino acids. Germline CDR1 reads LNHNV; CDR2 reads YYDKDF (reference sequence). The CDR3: CATSREVGRMDYGYTF. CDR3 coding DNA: TGTGCCACCAGCAGAGAAGTTGGCAGGATGGACTATGGCTACACCTTC.

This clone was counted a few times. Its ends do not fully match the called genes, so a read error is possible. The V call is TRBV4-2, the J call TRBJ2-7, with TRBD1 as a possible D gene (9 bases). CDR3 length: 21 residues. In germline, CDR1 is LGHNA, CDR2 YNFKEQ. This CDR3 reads CASTQGQGFLAGRINSYEQYF. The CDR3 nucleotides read TGTGCCAGCACCCAAGGACAGGGGTTTCTAGCGGGCCGTATCAATTCCTACGAGCAGTACTTC.

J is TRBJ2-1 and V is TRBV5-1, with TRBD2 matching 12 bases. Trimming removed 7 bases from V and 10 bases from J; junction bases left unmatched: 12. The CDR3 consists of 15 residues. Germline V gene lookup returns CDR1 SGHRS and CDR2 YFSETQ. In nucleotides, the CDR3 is TGCGCCAGCGGGCTCCGACTAGCGGGAGACGGGGAGCAGTTCTTC. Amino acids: CASGLRLAGDGEQFF. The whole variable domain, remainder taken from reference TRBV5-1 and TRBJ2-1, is KAGVTQTPRYLIKTRGQQVTLSCSPISGHRSVSWYQQTPGQGLQFLFEYFSETQRNKGNFPGRFSGRQFSNSRSEMNVSTLELGDSALYLCASGLRLAGDGEQFFGPGTRLTVL.

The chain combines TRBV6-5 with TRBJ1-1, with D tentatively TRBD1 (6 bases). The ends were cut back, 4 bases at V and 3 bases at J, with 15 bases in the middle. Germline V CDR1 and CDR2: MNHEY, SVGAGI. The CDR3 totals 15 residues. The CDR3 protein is CASSSGGGGYTEAFF. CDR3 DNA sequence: TGTGCCAGCAGTTCTGGGGGCGGAGGGTACACTGAAGCTTTCTTT.

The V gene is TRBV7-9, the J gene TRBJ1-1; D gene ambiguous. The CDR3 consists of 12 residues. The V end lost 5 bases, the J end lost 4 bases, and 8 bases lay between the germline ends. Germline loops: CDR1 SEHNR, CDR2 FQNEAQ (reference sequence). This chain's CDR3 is CASSKTGTEAFF. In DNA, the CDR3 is TGTGCCAGCAGCAAGACGGGCACTGAAGCTTTCTTT.